This entry features one T cell receptor (beta chain) sequence. Because the CDR3's place on the DNA is in doubt, the DNA is left out and the CDR3 is given as listed by TCRdb. The data belong to a study of blood T cell repertoires in COVID-19. 14 amino acids form the CDR3, both terminal residues included. The germline CDR1 and CDR2 sequences are SEHNR and FQNEAQ (reference sequence). Original analysis: Cell counts per sample came from amplifying reference gene primers. Clones were read by immunoSEQ multiplex PCR, and TCRdb kept only the in-frame ones, dropping some. That table furnishes V, J and clone size, whereas the DNA furnished D and trimming. The sample consists of 150,000 to 190,000 clones, under 85% of them appearing once.

The rearrangement joins TRBV7-9 to TRBJ2-3; the table names TRBD2, a call not compared with the DNA. This TCR came from a woman of 80 years or more with acute or convalescent COVID-19. The specimen was peripheral blood. Here the CDR3 reads CASILEARTDTQYF.